Listed below are T cell receptor beta chains from one sample, sequenced in a study of shared clonotypes between healthy human individuals. Libraries were prepared by immunoSEQ multiplex PCR; TCRdb keeps only in-frame clonotypes and omits some of them. The sample lists approximately 500,000 clones; 90% to 96% were seen once. The material sequenced was naive CD4+ T cells sorted from blood. The source of these receptors is a woman in her thirties in good health. Both conserved end residues are part of each CDR3. A D gene is named only where the DNA matches it firmly. Size is omitted from some rows. Given values are once, few, many or a class for expanded clones.

TRBJ2-7	-	TRBD2	TRBV5-1	CASSLGLWITSGRATGEQYF	TGCGCCAGCAGCTTGGGATTATGGATCACTAGCGGGAGGGCCACTGGCGAGCAGTACTTC
TRBJ1-2	-	-	TRBV6-6	CASSNTRPNYGYTF	TGTGCCAGCAGTAACACCCGACCTAACTATGGCTACACCTTC
TRBJ1-1	-	TRBD1	TRBV18	CASSPGQGAKNTEAFF	TGTGCCAGCTCACCGGGACAGGGGGCCAAGAACACTGAAGCTTTCTTT
TRBJ2-1	once	TRBD1	TRBV15	CATSSIWDRSSYNEQFF	TGTGCCACCAGCAGTATTTGGGACAGAAGCTCCTACAATGAGCAGTTCTTC
TRBJ2-5	once	TRBD2	TRBV2	CASSLAGVKETQYF	TGTGCCAGCAGCCTAGCGGGAGTGAAAGAGACCCAGTACTTC
TRBJ2-3	-	TRBD1	TRBV30	CATGTGGGTDTQYF	TGTGCGACCGGGACAGGGGGAGGCACAGATACGCAGTATTTT
TRBJ1-5	-	-	TRBV28	CASRTQRGVGQPQHF	TGTGCCAGCCGTACTCAACGGGGGGTGGGCCAGCCCCAGCATTTT
TRBJ2-1	-	TRBD2	TRBV18	CASSPGAGASYNEQFF	TGTGCCAGCTCACCAGGAGCGGGAGCCTCCTACAATGAGCAGTTCTTC
TRBJ2-3	-	TRBD1	TRBV6-1	CASTVTGATDTQYF	TGTGCCAGCACTGTGACAGGGGCCACAGATACGCAGTATTTT
TRBJ1-5	-	-	TRBV28	CASSLYTYQPQHF	TGTGCCAGCAGTTTGTATACATATCAGCCCCAGCATTTT
TRBJ2-6	-	TRBD1	TRBV5-1	CASSYTGGASSGANVLTF	TGCGCCAGCAGCTACACAGGGGGAGCCAGCTCTGGGGCCAACGTCCTGACTTTC
TRBJ1-4	-	-	TRBV2	CASSPRGANEKLFF	TGTGCCAGCAGCCCCAGGGGAGCTAATGAAAAACTGTTTTTT
TRBJ2-5	-	-	TRBV11-2	CASSLGQQETQYF	TGTGCCAGCAGCTTAGGGCAGCAAGAGACCCAGTACTTC
TRBJ2-7	-	TRBD2	TRBV6-1	CATARTSGYEQYF	TGTGCCACCGCGCGGACTAGCGGCTACGAGCAGTACTTC
TRBJ1-1	-	-	TRBV15	CATSGRTDGGEAFF	TGTGCCACCAGCGGTAGGACAGACGGCGGTGAAGCTTTCTTT
TRBJ2-1	-	-	TRBV5-1	CASSFDSYNEQFF	TGCGCCAGCAGCTTCGACTCTTACAATGAGCAGTTCTTC
TRBJ2-6	-	TRBD1	TRBV5-1	CASSSSLQGSGANVLTF	TGCGCCAGCAGCTCTAGCCTACAGGGGTCTGGGGCCAACGTCCTGACTTTC
TRBJ2-2	-	-	TRBV5-1	CASSGGLEANTGELFF	TGCGCCAGCAGCGGGGGGCTGGAGGCGAACACCGGGGAGCTGTTTTTT
TRBJ1-4	once	TRBD1	TRBV28	CASTGVAEKLFF	TGTGCCAGTACAGGGGTAGCAGAAAAACTGTTTTTT
TRBJ1-5	-	-	TRBV19	CASQRGMGRNSNQPQHF	TGTGCCTCTCAAAGGGGTATGGGCAGAAATAGCAATCAGCCCCAGCATTTT
TRBJ2-1	-	-	TRBV2	CASRAQGWGSNEQFF	TGTGCCAGCAGAGCACAGGGATGGGGGTCCAATGAGCAGTTCTTC
TRBJ2-7	-	-	TRBV28	CASSSFAFIYEQYF	TGTGCCAGCAGTTCTTTTGCATTCATCTACGAGCAGTACTTC
TRBJ2-3	once	-	TRBV5-1	CASSFPTDTQYF	TGCGCCAGCAGCTTTCCCACAGATACGCAGTATTTT
TRBJ2-1	-	TRBD2	TRBV29-1	CSVSGLAGLDEQFF	TGCAGCGTTTCGGGACTAGCGGGATTGGATGAGCAGTTCTTC
TRBJ1-3	-	-	TRBV9	CASSALDRSSGNTIYF	TGTGCCAGCAGCGCCTTGGACCGCTCCTCTGGAAACACCATATATTTT
TRBJ2-1	-	TRBD2	TRBV7-2	CASSLEAGGLYNEQFF	TGTGCCAGCAGCTTAGAAGCGGGAGGGCTCTACAATGAGCAGTTCTTC
TRBJ2-5	-	TRBD2	TRBV5-1	CASSLRAGGPQETQYF	TGCGCCAGCAGCTTGAGGGCGGGAGGGCCCCAAGAGACCCAGTACTTC
TRBJ1-6	-	-	TRBV2	CASSIQGSNSPLHF	TGTGCCAGCAGCATACAGGGAAGTAATTCACCCCTCCACTTT
TRBJ2-7	-	TRBD2	TRBV28	CASSPRLAGVLEQYF	TGTGCCAGCAGTCCGCGACTAGCGGGAGTTCTCGAGCAGTACTTC
TRBJ2-7	-	TRBD1	TRBV7-9	CASRLQGDSYEQYF	TGTGCCAGCAGATTACAGGGGGACTCCTACGAGCAGTACTTC
TRBJ2-1	-	-	TRBV11-2	CASSFLGIRDRGGDEQFF	TGTGCCAGCAGCTTTTTAGGTATCCGGGACCGAGGGGGGGATGAGCAGTTCTTC
TRBJ1-1	-	-	TRBV19	CASREDRNTEAFF	TGTGCCAGTAGAGAGGACAGGAACACTGAAGCTTTCTTT
TRBJ2-1	-	TRBD1	TRBV7-6	CASSLGGQGGSEQFF	TGTGCCAGCAGCTTAGGCGGACAGGGGGGTAGTGAGCAGTTCTTC
TRBJ2-2	-	-	TRBV7-6	CASSPRGVATGELFF	TGTGCCAGCAGCCCAAGGGGGGTCGCAACCGGGGAGCTGTTTTTT
TRBJ1-3	-	TRBD1	TRBV6-5	CASSKGQDSGNTIYF	TGTGCCAGCTCAAAGGGACAGGACTCTGGAAACACCATATATTTT
TRBJ1-5	-	-	TRBV30	CALRAYRKGCNNQPQHF	TGTGCCCTCCGAGCCTACAGAAAAGGTTGCAACAATCAGCCCCAGCATTTT
TRBJ2-2	-	TRBD1	TRBV28	CASSLRDRGPTGELFF	TGTGCCAGCAGTTTACGGGACAGGGGCCCCACCGGGGAGCTGTTTTTT
TRBJ1-2	-	-	TRBV11-2	CASTSPDGRLGGYTF	TGTGCCAGCACCTCCCCGGACGGGCGATTAGGGGGCTACACCTTC
TRBJ1-5	-	-	TRBV2	CASSVNTRNQPQHF	TGTGCCAGCAGTGTGAACACTCGCAATCAGCCCCAGCATTTT
TRBJ1-2	-	TRBD1	TRBV6-5	CASRRDREVDYGYTF	TGTGCCAGCAGGCGCGACAGGGAGGTTGACTATGGCTACACCTTC